The text below deals with one TCR beta chain. Cohort placement rested on clinical history that participants reported themselves. The data stem from a study of blood T cell repertoires in COVID-19. Original handling: From reference gene primer amplification, estimates of nucleated cell counts were derived. Clones were sequenced by immunoSEQ multiplex PCR, and TCRdb holds only the in-frame ones, with some missing. Clonal size and the V and J genes are those of that table, whereas D and trimming came from the DNA. The sample yields a few hundred thousand clones, 85% to 90% seen once. Looked up from germline, CDR1 is MGHDK and CDR2 is SYGVNS. The CDR3 runs to 15 residues. V trimming: 10 bases; J trimming: 2 bases; junction bases outside the gene matches: 12.

The rearrangement joins TRBV25-1 to TRBJ2-3; 7 positions match TRBD2. This receptor was identified in a woman in her sixties in a cohort exposed to, infected with or recovered from COVID-19 (not recorded which). Specimen: PBMCs or T cells enriched from blood (not recorded which). Written as DNA, the CDR3 is TGTGCCAAGGCACCGGGAGGATTAGACACAGATACGCAGTATTTT. Encoded protein: CAKAPGGLDTDTQYF.